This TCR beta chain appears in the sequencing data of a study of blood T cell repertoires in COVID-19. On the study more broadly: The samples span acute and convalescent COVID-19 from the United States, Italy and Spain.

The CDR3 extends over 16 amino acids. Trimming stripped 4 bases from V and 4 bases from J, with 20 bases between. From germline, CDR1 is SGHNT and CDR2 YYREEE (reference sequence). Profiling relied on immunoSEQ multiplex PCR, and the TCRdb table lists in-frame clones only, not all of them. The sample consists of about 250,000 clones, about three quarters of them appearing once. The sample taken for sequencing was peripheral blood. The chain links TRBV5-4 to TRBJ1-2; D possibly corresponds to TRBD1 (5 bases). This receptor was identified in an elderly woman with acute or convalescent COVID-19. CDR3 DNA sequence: TGTGCCAGCAGCCAAGGGCACAGGTTTGAAGGCTATGGCTACACCTTC. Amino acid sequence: CASSQGHRFEGYGYTF.